The 8 T cell receptor beta chains listed next were all sequenced from one sample in a study of human T cells and chemical hapten exposure. One entry per CDR3 protein, called by TCRdb with MiXCR from the RACE reads. The sample contains about 120,000 distinct CDR3 sequences, roughly 14% of which appear only once. Time point: pre-sensitization, week 0. The treatment here: therapeutic diphenylcyclopropenone sensitization with weekly scalp DPC. Sample: whole blood, taken in connection with sensitization to the hapten diphenylcyclopropenone (DPC). The receptors derive from a woman aged 18-29 years with alopecia areata. Some clones in this sample may be carry-over from other donors' samples.

This clonotype was detected many times. The chain links TRBV12-3 or TRBV12-4 to TRBJ2-3; D gene unclear. V lost 0 bases and J lost 2, with 9 bases in between. This CDR3 comprises 15 residues. CDR3 DNA: TGTGCCAGCAGTTTAGCCGGGCTCCCCACAGATACGCAGTATTTT. This translates into CASSLAGLPTDTQYF.

This clonotype was counted between two and nine times. This rearrangement joins TRBV2 to TRBJ1-5, with 8 positions matching TRBD1. Germline CDR1 and CDR2: SNHLY and FYNNEI. Trimming cost V 6 bases and J 0 bases; bases outside gene matches: 4. This CDR3 region has 15 residues. In nucleotides, the CDR3 is TGTGCCAGCAGCAAGGACAGGGATAGCAATCAGCCCCAGCATTTT. It specifies CASSKDRDSNQPQHF.

V is TRBV7-2 and J is TRBJ1-1; D is uncertain. Germline assignment: CDR1 SGHTA and CDR2 FQGNSA. This CDR3 spans 14 amino acids. V lost 1 base to trimming and J lost 1 base, with 7 bases between them. CDR3 region: CASSLEMGNTEAFF. DNA for the CDR3: TGTGCCAGCAGCTTAGAAATGGGGAACACTGAAGCTTTCTTT.

In this sample, this clonotype turned up a few times. V is TRBV18 and J is TRBJ1-2; 11 nucleotides match TRBD1. The V segment lost 3 bases and the J segment 8 bases; nucleotides outside the gene matches: 14. CDR3 length equals 17 residues. Germline loops: CDR1 KGHSH, CDR2 LQKENI. CDR3 protein: CASSPGTGGTILLGYTF. The CDR3 DNA sequence: TGTGCCAGCTCACCTGGGACAGGGGGGACCATCCTCCTCGGCTACACCTTC.

The gene calls are TRBV2 and TRBJ2-1; D possibly corresponds to TRBD1 (5 bases). The CDR3 has 14 amino acids. Trimming pared 4 bases from V and 3 bases from J, leaving 10 bases between. Germline V gene lookup returns CDR1 SNHLY and CDR2 FYNNEI. The CDR3 spells CASSGRTLYNEQFF. CDR3 in DNA: TGTGCCAGCAGTGGTAGGACACTCTACAATGAGCAGTTCTTC.

As for this clonotype: It is unclear where the CDR3 begins or ends on the DNA, so no DNA is shown, and the CDR3 is as TCRdb lists it. This chain joins TRBV29-1 and TRBJ2-2; whether TRBD2, the table's D call, matches the DNA was not checked. The CDR3 adds up to 14 amino acids, both ends counted. Germline assignment: CDR1 SQVTM and CDR2 ANQGSEA. This chain's CDR3 is CSVASGSQDGEQFF.

V usage is TRBV29-1 and J usage is TRBJ1-1, with 9 positions matching TRBD1. Germline CDR1 is SQVTM and CDR2 is ANQGSEA. The CDR3 is 15 amino acids. J lost 0 bases, V lost 7 bases, and 9 bases had no gene match. As DNA, the CDR3 is TGCAGCGCCCGACCGACAGGGGGGATGAACACTGAAGCTTTCTTT. Its protein is CSARPTGGMNTEAFF.

This clonotype was observed a handful of times. J is TRBJ2-3 and V is TRBV9, with TRBD1 matching 12 bases. This CDR3 has 17 amino acids. V was clipped by 4 bases and J by 4 bases; unmatched bases: 10. Germline V CDR1 and CDR2: SGDLS, YYNGEE. The CDR3 sequence: CASSPNTGTGGSDTQYF. The CDR3 DNA reads as TGTGCCAGCAGCCCGAATACCGGGACAGGGGGCTCAGATACGCAGTATTTT.